A selection of T cell receptor beta chains follows, all from one sample in a study of cytomegalovirus exposure and HLA in healthy donors. Data came from immunoSEQ multiplex PCR; TCRdb stores just in-frame clones and leaves some out. Among approximately 120,000 clones, around 82% were seen once, and the ten largest hold more than 0.95%. Source material: PBMCs. Receptors were obtained from a man aged 50-59 years in good health and CMV-seronegative. The CDR3 runs from the conserved cysteine through the conserved F or W.

>TRBV5-4|12|TRBJ2-5
CASSLEGETQYF
>TRBV18|15|TRBJ1-5
CASSPVDRGPQPQHF
>TRBV27|18|TRBJ2-7
CASSFVPRGPTQFYEQYF
>TRBV28|13|TRBJ2-3
CASSLPSTDTQYF
>TRBV5-1|15|TRBJ1-1
CASSLGWTGDTEAFF
>TRBV6-1|14|TRBJ1-1
CASSPLGGKTEAFF
>TRBV19|16|TRBJ1-4
CASSPGTLKGNEKLFF
>TRBV5-8|17|TRBJ2-3
CASSLATLQGATDTQYF
>TRBV5-1|14|TRBJ1-6
CASSREPGNSPLHF
>TRBV5-1|16|TRBJ2-3
CASSPPTGSSTDTQYF
>TRBV2|14|TRBJ1-5
CASSVDRVSQPQHF
>TRBV11-2|16|TRBJ2-3
CASSLRGLASTDTQYF
>TRBV28|17|TRBJ1-2
CASSLPGQMLSNYGYTF